This T cell receptor (beta chain) stems from a study of cytomegalovirus exposure and HLA in healthy donors (dated by TCRdb to the late 2010s). In the study overall: The 670 or so repertoires of the first cohort and the roughly 120 validation repertoires were produced on the same platform, according to a later analysis. The study was designed to test whether signatures of past pathogen exposure could be identified by cataloging public T cell receptors. Besides the first cohort of under 700 subjects, a separate validation cohort made up of 95 to 150 different subjects was used. To predict cytomegalovirus infection status, the study combined high-throughput TCR immunosequencing, statistical association of individual TCRs with disease status, and machine learning. Study-wide conclusions, independent of this receptor: The authors suggested that the approach could potentially be generalized to other disease states and immunological phenotypes. A later analysis found that TCRs clustered in the first cohort also tended to co-occur in the roughly 110 validation repertoires, with 94% of cluster scores above 0. Most TCR sequences were seen in very few donors, while some public TCRs were found in many individuals. In both the original and validation cohorts, the classifier was reported to diagnose cytomegalovirus status with high specificity and sensitivity. In vitro tests confirmed that a few of the cytomegalovirus-associated TCR beta chains recognize cytomegalovirus antigens. In the study, some 160 TCR beta chains were listed as associated with cytomegalovirus. A later analysis had no HLA typing for the validation cohort, so co-occurrence there was scored across all 130 or so repertoires.

The donors were included in the validation cohort of 100 to 150 subjects, a group kept apart from the approximately 650-subject first cohort. Library method: the immunoSEQ multiplex PCR assay. The authors processed their data as follows. A statistical classification framework was built for diagnosing cytomegalovirus status from the catalog of TCR beta chain sequences. Held by TCRdb, this immuneACCESS table contains in-frame sequences only and omits some clones. Under half of the omission traces to an unresolved V gene where checked; the cause of the rest is unknown. V, J and clone size derive from that table, while D and trimming were established from the DNA sequence. The sample profile shows tens of thousands of clones; 94% of them were found once. 0.63% of the sample belongs to the ten largest clones. Counted from cysteine to phenylalanine, this CDR3 has 17 amino acids. The read is trimmed to its CDR3 DNA, 51 bases read in frame from base 1. V lost 3 bases and J lost 3 bases, and the count of bases not matched to a germline gene is 13.

Regarding this clone: Its target antigen remains unknown. One base away there is no much larger clone; base qualities are not given.

This TCR came from a woman between 18 and 29 years old in good health and CMV-seronegative. The rearranged segments are TRBV5-7 and TRBJ2-7; 9 bases in the junction line up with TRBD1. TRBV5-7 counts as an open reading frame of uncertain function. Sequencing was performed on PBMCs. The bases are TGTGCCAGCAGCTCCTGGACAGGGGCGCGAATACACTACGAGCAGTACTTC. The encoded protein is CASSSWTGARIHYEQYF.